Below are 18 T cell receptor beta chains sequenced from a single sample in a study of blood T cell repertoires in COVID-19. The method was immunoSEQ multiplex PCR; TCRdb's version includes in-frame clones alone and lacks a portion of them. The sample has some 220,000 clones; around four fifths are singletons. Input material: peripheral blood. The receptors were gathered from a woman in her 70s with COVID-19, enrolled during active disease.

The V and J genes are TRBV24-1 and TRBJ1-4; 8 positions match TRBD1. The CDR3 totals 14 residues. V dropped 4 bases and J dropped 11; count of bases not matched to a gene: 8. Germline lookup yields CDR1 KGHDR and CDR2 SFDVKD. The CDR3 reads CATSDSGQGGKLFF. The CDR3 nucleotides read TGTGCCACCAGTGACTCCGGACAGGGAGGGAAACTGTTTTTT.

This chain uses TRBV12-3 or TRBV12-4 with TRBJ1-2; weak D call: TRBD1 (6 bases). The CDR3 spans 12 residues. V shed 4 bases and J shed 8 bases, with 11 bases lying between them. This chain's CDR3 is CASSSGTFGYTF. In DNA, the CDR3 is TGTGCCAGCAGTTCGGGGACATTCGGCTACACCTTC.

The chain joins TRBV28 to TRBJ2-1; perhaps TRBD2 as D (6 bases). Per the germline V gene, CDR1 is MDHEN and CDR2 is SYDVKM. V was clipped by 5 bases and J by 3 bases, with 11 bases between them. This CDR3 contains 14 residues. The CDR3 nucleotides are TGTGCCAGCAGTGGACGGAGGGGCTACAATGAGCAGTTCTTC. This gives the protein CASSGRRGYNEQFF.

This clone was observed many times. CDR3 bases: TGTGCCAGCAGTCAGCGGACAGGGGGCATAAACATTCAGTACTTC. This sequence encodes CASSQRTGGINIQYF. The rearrangement uses TRBV28 and TRBJ2-4, with 11 bases aligning to TRBD1. With V trimmed by 5 bases and J by 6 bases, 6 bases remained unmatched. This CDR3 has 15 amino acids. CDR1 and CDR2 from the germline V gene are MDHEN and SYDVKM.

The chain employs TRBV6-5 and TRBJ2-1, with D maybe TRBD2 (5 bases). The CDR3 loop spans 15 amino acids. The V end was cut by 2 bases, the J end by 4 bases, with 12 bases between. Germline V CDR1 and CDR2: MNHEY, SVGAGI. Here the CDR3 DNA reads TGTGCCAGCAGTTACGTTTCAGCGGAGTACAATGAGCAGTTCTTC. As protein: CASSYVSAEYNEQFF.

The J gene is TRBJ2-5, the V gene TRBV18; D may be TRBD1 (5 bases). V lost 2 bases to trimming and J lost 4 bases, with 17 bases between them. The CDR3 has 16 residues. Per germline, CDR1 KGHSH and CDR2 LQKENI. The CDR3 spells CASSPWLGDLVETQYF. Here the CDR3 DNA reads TGTGCCAGCTCACCATGGTTAGGGGATTTGGTAGAGACCCAGTACTTC.

CDR3 amino acids: CASRGTAATNEKLFF. The CDR3 DNA reads as TGTGCCAGCAGAGGGACAGCTGCAACTAATGAAAAACTGTTTTTT. This chain links TRBV28 with TRBJ1-4; 7 bases line up with TRBD1. V shed 6 bases and J 0 bases; nucleotides not matched to a gene: 4. CDR1 MDHEN and CDR2 SYDVKM come from the germline V gene. This CDR3 comprises 15 residues. Looking up the rest from reference TRBV28 and TRBJ1-4 gives the full variable domain: DVKVTQSSRYLVKRTGEKVFLECVQDMDHENMFWYRQDPGLGLRLIYFSYDVKMKEKGDIPEGYSVSREKKERFSLILESASTNQTSMYLCASRGTAATNEKLFFGSGTQLSVL.

This chain links TRBV5-3 with TRBJ2-2; 9 nucleotides line up with TRBD2. TRBV5-3 is an ORF for which the function is uncertain. V shed 2 bases and J 0 bases; nucleotides not matched to a gene: 2. This CDR3 contains 16 residues. As DNA, the CDR3 is TGTGCCAGAAGCTTACTAGCGGGTACGAACACCGGGGAGCTGTTTTTT. Translated: CARSLLAGTNTGELFF.

The chain combines TRBV30 with TRBJ1-1, with D maybe TRBD1 (5 bases). There are 11 residues in the CDR3. V dropped 5 bases and J dropped 1 base, with 5 bases sitting between them. The V gene's germline CDR1 is GTSNPN and CDR2 SVGIG (reference sequence). The CDR3 here is CAWDRNTEAFF. CDR3 nucleotide sequence: TGTGCCTGGGACAGGAACACTGAAGCTTTCTTT. The full variable domain, in which reference TRBV30 and TRBJ1-1 provide the parts outside the CDR3, is SQTIHQWPATLVQPVGSPLSLECTVEGTSNPNLYWYRQAAGRGLQLLFYSVGIGQISSEVPQNLSASRPQDRQFILSSKKLLLSDSGFYLCAWDRNTEAFFGQGTRLTVV.

The chain carries TRBV18 and TRBJ2-3, with a tentative D call TRBD2 (5 bases). Trimming removed 0 bases at V and 6 bases at J, with 13 bases between. The germline V gene has CDR1 KGHSH and CDR2 LQKENI. The CDR3 runs to 15 residues. CDR3 in amino acids: CASSPPSDYSDTQYF. Here the CDR3 DNA reads TGTGCCAGCTCACCACCGAGTGACTACTCGGATACGCAGTATTTT. Full variable domain (outside the CDR3, taken from reference TRBV18 and TRBJ2-3): NAGVMQNPRHLVRRRGQEARLRCSPMKGHSHVYWYRQLPEEGLKFMVYLQKENIIDESGMPKERFSAEFPKEGPSILRIQQVVRGDSAAYFCASSPPSDYSDTQYFGPGTRLTVL.

The CDR3 coding sequence is TGTGCCATCAGTGAAGGGCCGGACAGGGGGATCTACGAGCAGTACTTC. It is translated as CAISEGPDRGIYEQYF. The chain links TRBV10-3 to TRBJ2-7, with 10 nucleotides matching TRBD1. V shed 3 bases, J shed 3 bases, and the junction held 8 bases outside the gene matches. Per the germline V gene, CDR1 is ENHRY and CDR2 is SYGVKD. The CDR3 is 16 residues long.

The CDR3 loop is CASSLSGREGSEQYF. CDR3 coding DNA: TGCGCCAGCAGCTTGAGCGGGAGAGAGGGGAGCGAGCAGTACTTC. The V gene is TRBV5-1, the J gene TRBJ2-7, with 8 bases lining up with TRBD2. Germline values: CDR1 SGHRS, CDR2 YFSETQ. V shed 1 base, J shed 6 bases, and the junction held 9 bases outside the gene matches. CDR3 length equals 15 residues.

The rearrangement joins TRBV10-3 to TRBJ1-1; 10 nucleotides match TRBD1. The junction had 2 bases not matched to a gene; V was cut back by 6 bases and J by 1 base. Germline V gene sequence: CDR1 ENHRY, CDR2 SYGVKD. The CDR3 has 14 amino acids. CDR3 loop: CAIRRTGGNTEAFF. The CDR3 DNA reads TGTGCCATCAGGCGGACAGGGGGGAACACTGAAGCTTTCTTT.

The rearrangement joins TRBV2 to TRBJ1-1; no definite D call. Germline assignment: CDR1 SNHLY and CDR2 FYNNEI. This CDR3 region has 15 residues. The ends were cut back, 2 bases at V and 5 bases at J, with 15 bases in the middle. As DNA, the CDR3 is TGTGCCAGCAGTGAAATTGGCGGCCGTAGGACTGAAGCTTTCTTT. It specifies CASSEIGGRRTEAFF.

The V gene is TRBV28, the J gene TRBJ1-2; possible D gene TRBD1, 6 bases. The CDR3 is 15 residues long. Germline-derived CDR1 and CDR2 are MDHEN and SYDVKM. V gave up 3 bases and J gave up 8 bases, with 19 bases separating them. This CDR3 is CASSFFRGAGEGYTF. Here the CDR3 DNA reads TGTGCCAGCAGTTTTTTCAGGGGCGCCGGGGAAGGCTACACCTTC.

This chain uses TRBV20-1 with TRBJ2-1, with D maybe TRBD2 (6 bases). Germline assignment: CDR1 DFQATT and CDR2 SNEGSKA (reference sequence). This CDR3 spans 14 amino acids. V lost 3 bases, J lost 9 bases, and 18 bases lay in between. The CDR3 DNA is TGCAGTGCTAGTATTGCGGGATCAAGTTCTGAGCAGTTCTTC. The encoded protein is CSASIAGSSSEQFF.

The gene calls are TRBV12-3 or TRBV12-4 and TRBJ1-2; D might be TRBD1 (5 bases). Trimming pared 5 bases from V and 8 bases from J, leaving 12 bases between. CDR3 length equals 12 residues. The CDR3 sequence is CASSGRDMGYTF. The CDR3 coding sequence is TGTGCCAGCAGTGGCAGGGATATGGGCTACACCTTC.

This clone has ten or more counts. The chain couples TRBV18 to TRBJ1-3; 10 positions match TRBD1. Germline V gene lookup returns CDR1 KGHSH and CDR2 LQKENI. With 6 bases clipped from V and 0 bases from J, the junction kept 11 bases outside the gene matches. The CDR3 runs 18 residues. The CDR3 DNA reads TGTGCCAGCTCCACGGACAGGGGGTTTCTGCGCTCTGGAAACACCATATATTTT. Its protein is CASSTDRGFLRSGNTIYF.